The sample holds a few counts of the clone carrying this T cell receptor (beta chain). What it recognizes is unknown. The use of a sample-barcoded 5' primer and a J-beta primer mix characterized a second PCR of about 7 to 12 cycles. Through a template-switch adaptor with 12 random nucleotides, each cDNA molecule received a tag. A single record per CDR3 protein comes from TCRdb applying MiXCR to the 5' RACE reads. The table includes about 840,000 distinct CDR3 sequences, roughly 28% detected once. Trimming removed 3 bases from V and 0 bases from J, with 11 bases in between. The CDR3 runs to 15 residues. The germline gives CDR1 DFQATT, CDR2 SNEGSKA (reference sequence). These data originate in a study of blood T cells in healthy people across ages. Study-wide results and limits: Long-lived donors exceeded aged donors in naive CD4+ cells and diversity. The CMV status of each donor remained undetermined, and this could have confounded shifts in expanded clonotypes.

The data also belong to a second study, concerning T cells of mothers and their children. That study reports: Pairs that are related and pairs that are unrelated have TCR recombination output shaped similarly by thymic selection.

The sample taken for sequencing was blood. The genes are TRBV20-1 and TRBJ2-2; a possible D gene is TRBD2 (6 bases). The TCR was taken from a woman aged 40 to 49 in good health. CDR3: CSARRDPPNTGELFF. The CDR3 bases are TGCAGTGCTAGGCGGGACCCCCCGAACACCGGGGAGCTGTTTTTT.